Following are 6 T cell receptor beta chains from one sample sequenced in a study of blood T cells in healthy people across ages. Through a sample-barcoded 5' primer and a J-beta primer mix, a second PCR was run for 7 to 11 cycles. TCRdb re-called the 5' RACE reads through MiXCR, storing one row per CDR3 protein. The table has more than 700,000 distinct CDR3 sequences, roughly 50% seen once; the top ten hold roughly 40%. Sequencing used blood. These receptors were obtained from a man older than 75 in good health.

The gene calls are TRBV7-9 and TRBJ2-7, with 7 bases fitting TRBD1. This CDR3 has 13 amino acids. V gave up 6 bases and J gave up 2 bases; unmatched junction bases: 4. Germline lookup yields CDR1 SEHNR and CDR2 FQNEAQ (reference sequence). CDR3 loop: CASSRQGTYEQYF. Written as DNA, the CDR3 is TGTGCCAGCAGTCGACAGGGTACCTACGAGCAGTACTTC.

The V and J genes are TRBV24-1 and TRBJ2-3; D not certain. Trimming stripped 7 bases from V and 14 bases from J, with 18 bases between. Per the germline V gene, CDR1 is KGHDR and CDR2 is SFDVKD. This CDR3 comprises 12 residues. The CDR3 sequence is CATSSPGGYAYF. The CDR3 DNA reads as TGTGCCACCAGCAGTCCCGGCGGATACGCGTATTTT.

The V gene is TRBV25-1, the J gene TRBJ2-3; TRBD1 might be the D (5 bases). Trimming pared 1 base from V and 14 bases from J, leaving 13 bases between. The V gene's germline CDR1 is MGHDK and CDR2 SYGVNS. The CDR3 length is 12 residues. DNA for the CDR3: TGTGCCAGCAGTGAATTCCAGGGATACGCGTATTTT. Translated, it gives CASSEFQGYAYF.

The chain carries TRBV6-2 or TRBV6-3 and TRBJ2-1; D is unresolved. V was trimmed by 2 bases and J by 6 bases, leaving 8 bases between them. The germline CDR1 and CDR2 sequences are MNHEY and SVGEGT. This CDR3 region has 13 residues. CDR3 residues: CASSYPMSNEQFF. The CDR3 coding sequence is TGTGCCAGCAGTTACCCGATGAGCAATGAGCAGTTCTTC.

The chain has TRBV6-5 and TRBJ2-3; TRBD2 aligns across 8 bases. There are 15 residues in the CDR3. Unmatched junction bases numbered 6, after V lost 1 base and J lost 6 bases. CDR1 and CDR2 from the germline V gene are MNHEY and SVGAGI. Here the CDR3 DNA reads TGTGCCAGCAGTTACTTGGGGACTAGTGCGGATACGCAGTATTTT. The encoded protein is CASSYLGTSADTQYF.

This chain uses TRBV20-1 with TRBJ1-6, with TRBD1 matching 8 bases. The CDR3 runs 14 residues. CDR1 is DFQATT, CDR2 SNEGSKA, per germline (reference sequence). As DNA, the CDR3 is TGCAGCCCGCTACGGGGTGACAGGGGCTCACCCCTCCACTTT. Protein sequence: CSPLRGDRGSPLHF.